This passage covers 20 T cell receptor beta chains from one sample sequenced in a study of breast tumors, draining lymph nodes, adjacent tissues. TCRdb passed the multiplex PCR reads through MiXCR, listing each CDR3 protein once. Among some 170,000 distinct CDR3 sequences listed, 33% were seen once. Axillary draining lymph nodes of breast cancer patients supplied the node samples. What was sequenced was axillary lymph node tissue. The receptors stem from a female donor with breast cancer. Some clones in this sample may be carry-over from other donors' samples.

At least ten counts were recorded for this clonotype. Its ends do not fully match the called genes, so a read error is possible. The chain employs TRBV12-3 or TRBV12-4 and TRBJ1-6; perhaps TRBD1 as D (6 bases). The CDR3 contains 13 residues. The DNA of the CDR3 is TGCGCCAGCAGCTTAGGGGGGAATTCACCCCTCCACTTT. As protein: CASSLGGNSPLHF.

As for this clonotype: No DNA is shown, since the ends of the CDR3 on it are uncertain; the CDR3 is the one TCRdb lists. The chain combines TRBV7-9 with TRBJ1-5. Germline V gene sequence: CDR1 SEHNR, CDR2 FQNEAQ (reference sequence). The CDR3 contains 21 residues when both ends are counted. CDR3 sequence reads: CATRGLAGETQYFGWNQPQHF.

At least ten counts were recorded for this clonotype. The V and J genes are TRBV6-1 and TRBJ1-2; D unresolved. The V end lost 0 bases, the J end lost 7 bases, and 9 bases lay between the germline ends. Germline CDR1 reads MNHNS; CDR2 reads SASEGT. CDR3 length equals 13 residues. CDR3 bases: TGTGCCAGCAGTGAAGCCTCAGGTTCTGGCTACACCTTC. This sequence encodes CASSEASGSGYTF.

A few counts support this clonotype. Possible read error: a much larger clone is one base away. The chain has TRBV5-1 and TRBJ2-2; D remains ambiguous. CDR3 length equals 17 residues. V was clipped by 4 bases and J by 3 bases, with 19 bases between them. Germline V gene sequence: CDR1 SGHRS, CDR2 YFSETQ. CDR3 DNA: TGCGCCAGCAGCGCCGAGACGGACCTGAGCCACACCGGGGAGCTGTTTTTT. It specifies CASSAETDLSHTGELFF.

This clonotype was found many times. This chain joins TRBV6-1 and TRBJ2-5; perhaps TRBD1 as D (6 bases). Germline CDR1 is MNHNS and CDR2 is SASEGT. CDR3 length equals 15 residues. Trimming shortened V by 2 bases and J by 4 bases, and 14 bases separated the two germline ends. The CDR3 loop is CASSERAGVLETQYF. The CDR3 nucleotides are TGTGCCAGCAGTGAAAGGGCAGGGGTTTTAGAGACCCAGTACTTC.

The chain links TRBV20-1 to TRBJ2-7, with D perhaps matching TRBD1 or TRBD2 (5 bases each). Trimming removed 3 bases from V and 2 bases from J, with 20 bases in between. The CDR3 totals 16 residues. Per germline, CDR1 DFQATT and CDR2 SNEGSKA (reference sequence). CDR3: CSASPLSGTNTYEQYF. The DNA of the CDR3 is TGCAGTGCTAGCCCCCTCTCGGGGACCAACACCTACGAGCAGTACTTC.

In its sample, this clonotype was seen many times. The chain has TRBV5-4 and TRBJ2-7; possible D gene TRBD2, 5 bases. With 6 bases removed from V and 0 bases from J, the gap between germline ends came to 16 bases. The CDR3 is 15 residues long. Germline lookup yields CDR1 SGHNT and CDR2 YYREEE (reference sequence). This chain's CDR3 is CASTTTPGSSYEQYF. The CDR3 bases are TGTGCCAGCACCACGACCCCGGGGAGCTCCTACGAGCAGTACTTC.

There are many counts of this clonotype. The chain couples TRBV18 to TRBJ2-2; 8 nucleotides agree with TRBD1. Per the germline V gene, CDR1 is KGHSH and CDR2 is LQKENI. CDR3 length: 16 residues. The J segment lost 1 base and the V segment lost 3 bases, leaving 4 bases of the junction unmatched. For the CDR3, the DNA is TGTGCCAGCTCACCGACAGGGGAGGTGAACACCGGGGAGCTGTTTTTT. Its protein is CASSPTGEVNTGELFF.

Regarding this clonotype: At one of its ends the junction is not consistent with the germline gene, which may arise from a read error. This chain uses TRBV15 with TRBJ2-3; D is possibly TRBD1 or TRBD2 (5 bases each). The germline V gene encodes CDR1 LNHNV and CDR2 YYDKDF (reference sequence). The CDR3 loop spans 17 amino acids. CDR3 in DNA: TGTGCCGCCAGCAGCTTGGCCGGGACGGGTAGCACAGATACGCAGTATTTT. This gives the protein CAASSLAGTGSTDTQYF.

This clonotype was found many times. The V and J genes are TRBV20-1 and TRBJ2-5; no clear D. Per germline, CDR1 DFQATT and CDR2 SNEGSKA (reference sequence). CDR3 size: 12 residues. V gave up 1 base and J gave up 5 bases, with 8 bases separating them. As DNA, the CDR3 is TGCAGTGCTAGAGGTCTAGGGGAGACCCAGTACTTC. Translating it yields CSARGLGETQYF.

This clonotype was recorded many times. The rearrangement joins TRBV28 to TRBJ1-4; D is possibly TRBD1 (5 bases). V lost 6 bases, J lost 0 bases, and 11 bases lay in between. The CDR3 has 15 residues. Germline loops: CDR1 MDHEN, CDR2 SYDVKM. CDR3 bases: TGTGCCAGCAGATTGGACACATCAACTAATGAAAAACTGTTTTTT. This encodes CASRLDTSTNEKLFF.

In its sample, this clonotype was seen many times. The V and J genes are TRBV30 and TRBJ1-3, with D uncertain. Germline loops: CDR1 GTSNPN, CDR2 SVGIG (reference sequence). Trimming shortened V by 0 bases and J by 4 bases, and 4 bases separated the two germline ends. The CDR3 length is 12 residues. CDR3 sequence (DNA): TGTGCCTGGAGTGTACAGGGAAACACCATATATTTT. It yields the protein CAWSVQGNTIYF. The variable domain in full, completed from reference TRBV30 and TRBJ1-3, reads SQTIHQWPATLVQPVGSPLSLECTVEGTSNPNLYWYRQAAGRGLQLLFYSVGIGQISSEVPQNLSASRPQDRQFILSSKKLLLSDSGFYLCAWSVQGNTIYFGEGSWLTVV.

Points on this clonotype: A read error may be the cause here, since a much bigger clone is one base away. V and J are TRBV12-5 and TRBJ2-7; D is ambiguous. The germline V gene encodes CDR1 LGHNT and CDR2 FRNRAP. Between the trimmed V and J ends, which lost 3 bases and 5 bases, there was a span of 8 bases. The CDR3 extends over 12 amino acids. This CDR3 reads CASGFSQDEQYF. CDR3 nucleotides: TGTGCTAGTGGTTTCTCGCAGGACGAGCAGTACTTC.

This clonotype was counted many times. This sequence joins TRBV12-3 or TRBV12-4 and TRBJ2-2; TRBD2 aligns across 11 bases. This CDR3 is built from 16 residues. The V gene end was trimmed by 4 bases and the J gene end by 3 bases; junction bases not matched to a gene: 4. The CDR3 region is CASSSRLAGYTGELFF. DNA of the CDR3: TGTGCCAGCAGTTCCCGACTAGCGGGGTACACCGGGGAGCTGTTTTTT.

About this clonotype itself: This may be a read error, as it is one base from a much larger clone. The chain uses TRBV11-3 and TRBJ1-3; TRBD1 might be the D (6 bases). Germline V gives CDR1 SGHNT, CDR2 YENEEA. The CDR3 is made up of 14 amino acids. This CDR3 is CASSFGGSANTIYF. CDR3 nucleotide sequence: TGTGCCAGCAGCTTTGGGGGCTCTGCAAACACCATATATTTT.

Many counts were recorded for this clonotype. This sequence joins TRBV27 and TRBJ1-4; TRBD1 is a possible D gene (5 bases). Trimming took off 6 bases at V and 6 bases at J, with 20 bases between the two ends. The CDR3 is made up of 16 amino acids. Germline CDR1 and CDR2: MNHEY and SMNVEV (reference sequence). The CDR3 DNA sequence: TGTGCCAGCAGCCTACACCGGGACTTAAATTATGAAAAACTGTTTTTT. Its translation is CASSLHRDLNYEKLFF.

The chain recombines TRBV7-9 with TRBJ1-6, with no clear D. This CDR3 comprises 18 residues. V gave up 1 base and J gave up 0 bases, with 13 bases separating them. Germline loops: CDR1 SEHNR, CDR2 FQNEAQ (reference sequence). The CDR3 protein is CASSLVPFLSSYNSPLHF. The CDR3 DNA sequence: TGTGCCAGCAGCTTAGTTCCATTCTTGAGCTCCTATAATTCACCCCTCCACTTT.

This clonotype was counted ten times or more. The chain couples TRBV18 to TRBJ2-7; D possibly corresponds to TRBD2 (5 bases). V lost 6 bases to trimming and J lost 7 bases, with 13 bases between them. The CDR3 is 12 residues long. Germline CDR1 KGHSH, CDR2 LQKENI. The CDR3 coding sequence is TGTGCCAGCTCGGGAGCAGCCCAAGAGCAGTACTTC. Translation: CASSGAAQEQYF.

This clonotype was counted at least ten times. The chain recombines TRBV27 with TRBJ2-2; possibly TRBD1 or TRBD2 for D (6 bases each). This CDR3 has 14 residues. Germline values: CDR1 MNHEY, CDR2 SMNVEV (reference sequence). V was pared by 3 bases and J by 4 bases, with 9 bases between. The chain's CDR3 is CASSFGGGTGELFF. CDR3 bases: TGTGCCAGCAGTTTCGGGGGCGGCACCGGGGAGCTGTTTTTT.

This chain links TRBV20-1 with TRBJ2-1; possibly TRBD1 for D (6 bases). This CDR3 spans 12 amino acids. Trimming cost V 5 bases and J 15 bases, with 20 bases left between them. Germline-derived CDR1 and CDR2 are DFQATT and SNEGSKA (reference sequence). For the CDR3, the DNA is TGCAGTGCTTTAACAGGGTACAATGAACCGTTCTTC. Translated, it gives CSALTGYNEPFF.